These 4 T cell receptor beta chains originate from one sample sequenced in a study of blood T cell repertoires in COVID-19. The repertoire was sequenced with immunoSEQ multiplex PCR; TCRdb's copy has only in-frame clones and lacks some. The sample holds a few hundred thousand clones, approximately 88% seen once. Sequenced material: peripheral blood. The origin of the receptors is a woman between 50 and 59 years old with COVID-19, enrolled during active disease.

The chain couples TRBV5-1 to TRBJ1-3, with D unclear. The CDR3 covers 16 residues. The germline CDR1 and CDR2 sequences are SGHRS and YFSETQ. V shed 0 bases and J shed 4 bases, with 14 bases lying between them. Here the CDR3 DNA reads TGCGCCAGCAGCTTGGCCTTTGATGGGAGAGGAAACACCATATATTTT. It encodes CASSLAFDGRGNTIYF. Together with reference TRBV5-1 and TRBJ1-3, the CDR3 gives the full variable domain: KAGVTQTPRYLIKTRGQQVTLSCSPISGHRSVSWYQQTPGQGLQFLFEYFSETQRNKGNFPGRFSGRQFSNSRSEMNVSTLELGDSALYLCASSLAFDGRGNTIYFGEGSWLTVV.

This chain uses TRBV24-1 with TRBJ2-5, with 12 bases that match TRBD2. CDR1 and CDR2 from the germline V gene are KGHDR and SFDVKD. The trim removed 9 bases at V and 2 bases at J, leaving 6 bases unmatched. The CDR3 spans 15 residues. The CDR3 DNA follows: TGTGCCACCGGCAGACTAGCGGGGGATCAAGAGACCCAGTACTTC. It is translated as CATGRLAGDQETQYF.

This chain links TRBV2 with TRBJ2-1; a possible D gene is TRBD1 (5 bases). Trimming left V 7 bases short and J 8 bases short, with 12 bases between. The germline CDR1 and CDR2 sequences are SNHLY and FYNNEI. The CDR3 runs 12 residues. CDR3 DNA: TGTGCCAGCATGGACATAAGGGATGAGCAGTTCTTC. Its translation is CASMDIRDEQFF.

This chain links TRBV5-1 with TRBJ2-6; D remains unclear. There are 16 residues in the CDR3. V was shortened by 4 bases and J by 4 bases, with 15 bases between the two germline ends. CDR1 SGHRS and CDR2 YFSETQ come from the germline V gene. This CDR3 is CASSRLLGEGANVLTF. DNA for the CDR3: TGCGCCAGCAGCCGACTGCTTGGAGAAGGGGCCAACGTCCTGACTTTC.